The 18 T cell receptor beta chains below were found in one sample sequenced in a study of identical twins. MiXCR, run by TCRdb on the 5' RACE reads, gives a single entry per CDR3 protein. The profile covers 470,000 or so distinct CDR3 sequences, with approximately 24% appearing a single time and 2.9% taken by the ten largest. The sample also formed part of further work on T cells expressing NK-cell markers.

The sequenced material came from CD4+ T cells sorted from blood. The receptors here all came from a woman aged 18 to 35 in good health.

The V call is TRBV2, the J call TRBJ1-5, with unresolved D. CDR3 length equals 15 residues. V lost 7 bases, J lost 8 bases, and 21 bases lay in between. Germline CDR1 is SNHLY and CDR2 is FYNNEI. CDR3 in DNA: TGTGCCAGCAAGGAACGGGCCATCGATCGTGAGCCCCAGCATTTT. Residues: CASKERAIDREPQHF.

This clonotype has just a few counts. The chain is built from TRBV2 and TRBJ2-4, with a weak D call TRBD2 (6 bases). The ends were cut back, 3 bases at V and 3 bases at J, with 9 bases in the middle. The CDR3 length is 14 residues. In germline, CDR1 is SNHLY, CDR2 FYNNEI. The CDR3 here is CASSEEEGKNIQYF. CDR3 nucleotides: TGTGCCAGCAGTGAGGAGGAGGGCAAAAACATTCAGTACTTC.

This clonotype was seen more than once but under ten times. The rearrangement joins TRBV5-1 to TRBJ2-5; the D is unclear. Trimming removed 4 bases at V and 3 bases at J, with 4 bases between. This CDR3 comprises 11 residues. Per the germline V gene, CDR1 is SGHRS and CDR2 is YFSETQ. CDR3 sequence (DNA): TGCGCCAGCAGCGCCGAAGAGACCCAGTACTTC. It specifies CASSAEETQYF. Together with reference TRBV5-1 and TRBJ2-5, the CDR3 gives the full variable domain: KAGVTQTPRYLIKTRGQQVTLSCSPISGHRSVSWYQQTPGQGLQFLFEYFSETQRNKGNFPGRFSGRQFSNSRSEMNVSTLELGDSALYLCASSAEETQYFGPGTRLLVL.

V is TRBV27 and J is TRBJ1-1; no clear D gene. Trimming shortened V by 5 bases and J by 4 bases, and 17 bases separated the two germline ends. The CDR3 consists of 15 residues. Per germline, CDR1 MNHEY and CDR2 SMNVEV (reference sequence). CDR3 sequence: CASSRARSLGTEAFF. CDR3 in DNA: TGTGCCAGCAGTCGGGCCAGAAGCCTAGGCACTGAAGCTTTCTTT.

The CDR3 DNA reads TGTGCCAGCAGCCCGGACAGGGGTTCTTTCTTT. This sequence encodes CASSPDRGSFF. The chain couples TRBV6-6 to TRBJ1-1; 9 bases line up with TRBD1. After removal of 6 bases from V and 12 bases from J, the junction contained 5 bases not matched to a gene. Germline lookup yields CDR1 MNHNY and CDR2 SVGAGI (reference sequence). The CDR3 is made up of 11 amino acids.

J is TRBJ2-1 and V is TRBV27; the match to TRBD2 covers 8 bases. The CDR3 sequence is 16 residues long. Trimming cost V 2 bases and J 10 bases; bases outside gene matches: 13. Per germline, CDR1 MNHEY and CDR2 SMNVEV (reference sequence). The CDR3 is CASSLIFTSGFKEQFF. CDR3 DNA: TGTGCCAGCAGTTTAATTTTTACTAGCGGATTTAAGGAGCAGTTCTTC.

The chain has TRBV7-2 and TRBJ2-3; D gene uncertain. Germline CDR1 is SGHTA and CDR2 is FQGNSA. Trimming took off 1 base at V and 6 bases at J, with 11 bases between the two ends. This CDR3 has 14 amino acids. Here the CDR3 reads CASSLGVFADTQYF. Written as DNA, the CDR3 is TGTGCCAGCAGCTTAGGAGTGTTCGCGGATACGCAGTATTTT. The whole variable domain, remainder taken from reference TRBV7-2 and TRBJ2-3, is GAGVSQSPSNKVTEKGKDVELRCDPISGHTALYWYRQSLGQGLEFLIYFQGNSAPDKSGLPSDRFSAERTGGSVSTLTIQRTQQEDSAVYLCASSLGVFADTQYFGPGTRLTVL.

CDR3 protein: CASSVNYGTQYF. The CDR3 bases are TGTGCCAGCAGCGTAAATTACGGGACCCAGTACTTC. The chain carries TRBV5-6 and TRBJ2-5; D gene uncertain. Trimming cost V 4 bases and J 7 bases, with 11 bases left between them. Germline lookup yields CDR1 SGHDT and CDR2 YYEEEE. The CDR3 totals 12 residues.

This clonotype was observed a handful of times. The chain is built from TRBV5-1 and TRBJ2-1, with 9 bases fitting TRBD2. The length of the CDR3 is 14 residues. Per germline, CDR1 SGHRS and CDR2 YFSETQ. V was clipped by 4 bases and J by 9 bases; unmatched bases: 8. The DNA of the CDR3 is TGCGCCAGCAGCCCAGCTAGCGGGAATAGTGAGCAGTTCTTC. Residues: CASSPASGNSEQFF.

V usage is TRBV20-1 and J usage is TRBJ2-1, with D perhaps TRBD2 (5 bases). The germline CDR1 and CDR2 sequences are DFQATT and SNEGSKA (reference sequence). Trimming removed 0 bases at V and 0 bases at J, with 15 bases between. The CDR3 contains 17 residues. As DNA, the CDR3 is TGCAGTGCTAGAGAGTTAGTGCGGGCCAGCTCCTACAATGAGCAGTTCTTC. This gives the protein CSARELVRASSYNEQFF.

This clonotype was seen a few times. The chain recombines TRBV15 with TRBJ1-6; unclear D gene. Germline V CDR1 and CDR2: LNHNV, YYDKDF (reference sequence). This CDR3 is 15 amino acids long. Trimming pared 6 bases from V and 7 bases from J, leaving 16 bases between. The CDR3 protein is CATRTIGRLNSPLHF. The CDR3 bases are TGTGCCACCAGGACGATCGGACGGTTAAATTCACCCCTCCACTTT.

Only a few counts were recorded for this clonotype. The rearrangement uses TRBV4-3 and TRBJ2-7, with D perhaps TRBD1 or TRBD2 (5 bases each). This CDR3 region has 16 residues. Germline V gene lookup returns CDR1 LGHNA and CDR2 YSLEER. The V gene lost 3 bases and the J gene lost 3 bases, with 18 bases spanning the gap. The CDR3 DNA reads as TGCGCCAGCAGCCAGGCAATCAGGGACCCCTACTACGAGCAGTACTTC. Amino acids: CASSQAIRDPYYEQYF.

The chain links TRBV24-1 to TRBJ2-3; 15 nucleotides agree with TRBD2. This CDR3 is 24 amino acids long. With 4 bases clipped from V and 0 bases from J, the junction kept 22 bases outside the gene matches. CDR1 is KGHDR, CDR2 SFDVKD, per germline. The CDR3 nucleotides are TGTGCCACCAGTGACCTAGGACGGTACTGTGGACTAGCGGGAGGGTGCCTAAGCACAGATACGCAGTATTTT. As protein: CATSDLGRYCGLAGGCLSTDTQYF.

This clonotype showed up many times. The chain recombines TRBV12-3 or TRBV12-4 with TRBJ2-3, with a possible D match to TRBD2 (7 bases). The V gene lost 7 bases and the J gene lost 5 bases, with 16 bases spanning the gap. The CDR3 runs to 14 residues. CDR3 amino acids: CASTLRGAGDTQYF. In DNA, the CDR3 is TGTGCCAGCACCCTCCGGGGGGCTGGAGATACGCAGTATTTT.

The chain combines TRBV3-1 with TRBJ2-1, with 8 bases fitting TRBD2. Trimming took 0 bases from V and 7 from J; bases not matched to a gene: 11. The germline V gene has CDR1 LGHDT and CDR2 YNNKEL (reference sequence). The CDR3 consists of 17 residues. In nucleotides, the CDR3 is TGTGCCAGCAGCCAAGAGTTAATACGGGGGGGCTTGAATGAGCAGTTCTTC. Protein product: CASSQELIRGGLNEQFF.

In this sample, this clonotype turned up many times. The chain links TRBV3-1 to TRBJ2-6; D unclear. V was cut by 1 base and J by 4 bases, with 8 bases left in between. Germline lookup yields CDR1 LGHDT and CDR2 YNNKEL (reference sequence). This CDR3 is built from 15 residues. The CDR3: CASSQGGSGANVLTF. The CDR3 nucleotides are TGTGCCAGCAGCCAAGGGGGATCCGGGGCCAACGTCCTGACTTTC.

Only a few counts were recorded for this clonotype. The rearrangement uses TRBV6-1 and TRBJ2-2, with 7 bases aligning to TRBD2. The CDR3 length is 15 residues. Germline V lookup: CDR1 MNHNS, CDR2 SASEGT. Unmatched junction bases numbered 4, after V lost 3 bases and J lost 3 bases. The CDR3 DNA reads TGTGCCAGCAGTGACAGCGGGATTCACACCGGGGAGCTGTTTTTT. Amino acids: CASSDSGIHTGELFF.

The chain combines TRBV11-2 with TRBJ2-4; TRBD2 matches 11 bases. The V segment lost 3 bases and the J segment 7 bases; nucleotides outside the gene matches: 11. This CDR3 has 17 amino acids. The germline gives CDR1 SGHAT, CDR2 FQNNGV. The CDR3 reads CASSFGTSGRIGNIQYF. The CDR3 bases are TGTGCCAGCAGCTTTGGAACTAGCGGGAGAATAGGGAACATTCAGTACTTC. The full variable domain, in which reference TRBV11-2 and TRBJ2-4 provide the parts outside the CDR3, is EAGVAQSPRYKIIEKRQSVAFWCNPISGHATLYWYQQILGQGPKLLIQFQNNGVVDDSQLPKDRFSAERLKGVDSTLKIQPAKLEDSAVYLCASSFGTSGRIGNIQYFGAGTRLSVL.